One TCR beta chain is described in this entry. Antigen specificity is unknown. Preparation of the TCRbeta library was carried out with unique molecular identifiers. TCRdb re-called the PCR reads through MiXCR, storing one row per CDR3 protein. Counted here are about 310,000 distinct CDR3 sequences, approximately 23% occurring once; the ten biggest clones make up approximately 11%. The data were taken from a study of T-cell reconstitution after alpha-beta-depleted transplantation in children. Study-level points and caveats: T-cell counts and diversity at one year following transplant were attributed mainly to newly produced T cells. From surviving recipient T cells and thymic progenitors came the high day-60 TCRbeta diversity observed in some patients. Several hundred rapidly expanded clones from non-depleted graft cells reportedly supplied alpha-beta T cells about two months post-transplant.

J lost 5 bases, V lost 7 bases, and 7 bases had no gene match. Germline V gene sequence: CDR1 KGHSH, CDR2 LQKENI. CDR3 length equals 13 residues. The source is a male patient between 5 and 17 years old who had a stem cell transplant for acute lymphoblastic leukemia, so the T cells may come from the graft donor. V and J are TRBV18 and TRBJ2-5; 7 positions agree with TRBD2. The sample consisted of PBMCs, mostly from graft donor cells, taken 180 days after TCRalphabeta/CD19-depleted stem cell transplant. CDR3: CASFREVKETQYF. The CDR3 DNA sequence: TGTGCCAGCTTTCGGGAGGTCAAGGAGACCCAGTACTTC.